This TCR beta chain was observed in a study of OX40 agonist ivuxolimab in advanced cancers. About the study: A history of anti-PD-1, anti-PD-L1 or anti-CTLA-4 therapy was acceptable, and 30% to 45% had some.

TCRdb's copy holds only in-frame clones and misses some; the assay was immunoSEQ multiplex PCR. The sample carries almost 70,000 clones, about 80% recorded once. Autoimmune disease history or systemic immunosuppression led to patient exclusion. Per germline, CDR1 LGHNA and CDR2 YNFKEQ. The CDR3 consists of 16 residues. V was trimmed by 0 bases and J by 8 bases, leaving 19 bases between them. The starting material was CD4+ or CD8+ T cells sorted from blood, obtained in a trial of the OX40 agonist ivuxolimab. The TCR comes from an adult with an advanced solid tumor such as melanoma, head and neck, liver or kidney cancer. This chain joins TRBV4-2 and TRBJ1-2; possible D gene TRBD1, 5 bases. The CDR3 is CASSQDGRGGRKGYTF. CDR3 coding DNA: TGTGCCAGCAGCCAAGATGGTCGGGGGGGAAGGAAAGGCTACACCTTC.